This TCR beta chain was observed in a study of blood T cell repertoires in COVID-19. Study-level background: The origin of the acute and convalescent COVID-19 samples was the United States, Italy and Spain. PBMCs, B-cell-depleted T cells, or T cells provided the cDNA or gDNA that made up the material.

Authors' processing steps: Amplification of reference gene primers provided the estimated nucleated cell counts. This table comes from immunoSEQ multiplex PCR, and its TCRdb copy is limited to in-frame clones, with some not included. V and J calls and clone size follow that table, whereas D and trimming were derived from the DNA. Among 77,000 or so clones, more than 75% were seen once, and the ten largest hold 28%. V was cut by 5 bases and J by 3 bases, with 17 bases left in between. This CDR3 has 16 residues. Germline CDR1 is SGHTA and CDR2 is FQGNSA. The specimen was peripheral blood. The rearrangement uses TRBV7-2 and TRBJ1-3, with D perhaps matching TRBD1 (6 bases). The receptor comes from a woman aged 80 or over with active or convalescent COVID-19. Here the CDR3 reads CASSLSGGAGGNTIYF. The CDR3 region has the DNA TGTGCCAGCAGCCTAAGTGGGGGGGCTGGTGGAAACACCATATATTTT. The full variable domain, its missing parts supplied by reference TRBV7-2 and TRBJ1-3, is GAGVSQSPSNKVTEKGKDVELRCDPISGHTALYWYRQSLGQGLEFLIYFQGNSAPDKSGLPSDRFSAERTGGSVSTLTIQRTQQEDSAVYLCASSLSGGAGGNTIYFGEGSWLTVV.